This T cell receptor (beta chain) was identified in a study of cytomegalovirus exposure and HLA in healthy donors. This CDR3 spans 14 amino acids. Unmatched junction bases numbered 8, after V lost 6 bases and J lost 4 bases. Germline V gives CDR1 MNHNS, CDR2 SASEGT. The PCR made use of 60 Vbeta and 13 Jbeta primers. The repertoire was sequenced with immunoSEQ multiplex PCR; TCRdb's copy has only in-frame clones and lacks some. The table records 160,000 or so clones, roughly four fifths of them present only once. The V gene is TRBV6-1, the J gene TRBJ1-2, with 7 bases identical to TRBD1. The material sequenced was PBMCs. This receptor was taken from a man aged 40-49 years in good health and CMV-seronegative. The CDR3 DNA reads TGTGCCAGCAGGCTACTCCAGGGGGTCTATGGCTACACCTTC. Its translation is CASRLLQGVYGYTF.